The T cell receptor (beta chain) described here comes from a study of T-cell memory formation after mild COVID-19 (dated by TCRdb to about 2021). The study in broad terms: TCR sequence clusters from the two donors were found to be largely donor specific. T-cell clones expanding and contracting after mild COVID-19 in two donors were tracked by longitudinal TCRalpha and TCRbeta repertoire sequencing. The cohort was made up of two young adult volunteers, one female and one male, who were previously healthy. Beyond this particular receptor, the publication reports: Whether the second-wave clones peaking on day 37 were SARS-CoV-2 specific was not confirmed. Clones that contracted from day 15 to 85 showed balanced CD4/CD8 phenotypes, whereas a second wave of clones that expanded from day 15 to 37 leaned towards CD4+. Some responding clones were detected in pre-infection memory, suggesting pre-existing cross-reactive memory T cells joined the SARS-CoV-2 response. The study covered only two mild cases, and larger cohorts including severe cases with pre-infection samples were considered necessary. Contracting CD4+ clones were found mainly in CM and EM memory subsets, while CD8+ clones were enriched in EMRA.

TCRdb names Illumina NovaSeq 6000 as the instrument used. cDNA libraries for TCRalpha and TCRbeta were prepared by 5'RACE using constant-segment primers, with sample barcodes and unique molecular identifiers added. RNA was extracted from every sample with Trizol reagent. The libraries were amplified in two PCR steps, and the second step added a second sample barcode and Illumina TruSeq adapters. The libraries were sequenced on an Illumina NovaSeq using 2 x 150 bp paired-end reads. Turning to the authors' computational methods: The reads were demultiplexed and collapsed into UMI-guided consensus sequences using migec v1.2.7. Using mixcr v2.1.11, the UMI consensuses were aligned to TRA and TRB V and J templates and assembled into clonotypes. Clonotypes were classified as expanded or contracted when called significant by both edgeR and NoisET, with noise models trained on biological replicates. For edgeR calls, the thresholds were a false discovery rate-adjusted p below 0.01 and a log2 fold-change of 1. As an exploratory analysis of dynamics, max-normalized trajectories of the 1000 most abundant clonotypes were examined with PCA combined with hierarchical clustering. Each responding clone was given a CD4 or CD8 phenotype based on the CD4+ and CD8+ repertoires, which had been sequenced separately. Using fastp at Q25 and MiXCR, TCRdb reprocessed the public reads and kept productive beta chains. Every CDR3 protein is listed once, alongside the most common genes and DNA of its rows. For this entry, the V and J calls and clone size follow TCRdb and not the study's own pipeline. The sample table contains 250,000 to 300,000 distinct CDR3 sequences; only one count was recorded for roughly 17% of them. The ten largest account for roughly 24% of the sample.

Ficoll-Paque density gradient centrifugation was the method used to isolate PBMCs. This clonotype came up a few times. No cognate antigen has been identified for it. No much larger clonotype is one base removed from it; base qualities were not supplied. Its CDR3 holds 14 amino acids, cysteine through phenylalanine. The entry retains the CDR3 DNA only, 42 bases that are in frame from base 1. Trimming takes 3 bases from V and 8 bases from J, and the germline ends sit 13 bases apart. The receptor comes from a man aged 18 to 30 who had mild COVID-19 (a few samples of this study predate the infection). The sample titles of this study are shuffled in the database, so cell type and time point are left out; the donor was told from shared clones. The sequencing input was PBMCs or a T cell subset sorted from them (not recorded which). The chain employs TRBV12-3 or TRBV12-4 and TRBJ1-4; the D gene is possibly TRBD1, with 5 bases matching. The base sequence is TGTGCCAGCAGTTTTTTCCAGGGAAGGGAAAAACTGTTTTTT. Its protein product is CASSFFQGREKLFF.